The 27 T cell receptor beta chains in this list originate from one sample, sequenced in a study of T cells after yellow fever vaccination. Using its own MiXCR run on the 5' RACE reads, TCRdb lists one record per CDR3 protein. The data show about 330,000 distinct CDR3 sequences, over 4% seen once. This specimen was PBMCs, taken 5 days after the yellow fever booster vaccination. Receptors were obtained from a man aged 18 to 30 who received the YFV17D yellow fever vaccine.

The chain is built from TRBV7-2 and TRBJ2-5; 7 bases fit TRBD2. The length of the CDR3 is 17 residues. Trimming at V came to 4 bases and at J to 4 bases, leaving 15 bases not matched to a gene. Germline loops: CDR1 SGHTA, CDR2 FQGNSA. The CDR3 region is CASSSTEAGTLRETQYF. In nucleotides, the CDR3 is TGTGCCAGCAGCTCAACCGAAGCGGGGACGCTGCGAGAGACCCAGTACTTC.

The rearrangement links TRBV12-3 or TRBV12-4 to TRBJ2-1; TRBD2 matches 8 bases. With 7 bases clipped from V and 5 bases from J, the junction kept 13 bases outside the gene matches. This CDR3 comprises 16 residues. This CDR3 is CASILQGLAGNNEQFF. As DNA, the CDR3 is TGTGCCAGCATCCTCCAAGGGCTAGCGGGTAACAATGAGCAGTTCTTC.

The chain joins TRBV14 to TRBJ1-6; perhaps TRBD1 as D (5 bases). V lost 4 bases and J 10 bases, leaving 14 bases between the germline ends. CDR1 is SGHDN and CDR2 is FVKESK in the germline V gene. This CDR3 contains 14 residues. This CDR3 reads CASSPRAGQSPLHF. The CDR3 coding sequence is TGTGCCAGCAGCCCAAGGGCAGGGCAATCACCCCTCCACTTT.

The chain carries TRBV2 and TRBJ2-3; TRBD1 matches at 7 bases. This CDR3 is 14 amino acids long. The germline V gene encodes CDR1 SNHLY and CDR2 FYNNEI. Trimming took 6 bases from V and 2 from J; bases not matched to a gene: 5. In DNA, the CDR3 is TGTGCCAGCAGGGCACAGGGGCTCACAGATACGCAGTATTTT. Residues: CASRAQGLTDTQYF.

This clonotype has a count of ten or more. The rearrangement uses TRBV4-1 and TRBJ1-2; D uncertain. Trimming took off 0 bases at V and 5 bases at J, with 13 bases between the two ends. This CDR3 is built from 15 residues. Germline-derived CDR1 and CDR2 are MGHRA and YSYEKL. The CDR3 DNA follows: TGCGCCAGCAGCCAAGATCGGGCCGACGGGTATGGCTACACCTTC. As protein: CASSQDRADGYGYTF.

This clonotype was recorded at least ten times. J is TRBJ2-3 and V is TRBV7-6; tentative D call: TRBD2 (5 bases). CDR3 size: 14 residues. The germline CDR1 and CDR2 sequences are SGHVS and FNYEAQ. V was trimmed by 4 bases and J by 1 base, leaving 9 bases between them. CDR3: CASSSLERTDTQYF. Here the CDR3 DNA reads TGTGCCAGCAGCTCACTAGAGCGCACAGATACGCAGTATTTT.

The CDR3 region is CASSFGSGEQYF. For the CDR3, the DNA is TGTGCCAGCAGTTTCGGGTCTGGGGAGCAGTACTTC. The chain has TRBV27 and TRBJ2-7; D uncertain. The CDR3 sequence is 12 residues long. CDR1 MNHEY and CDR2 SMNVEV come from the germline V gene (reference sequence). The V end lost 3 bases, the J end lost 7 bases, and 10 bases lay between the germline ends.

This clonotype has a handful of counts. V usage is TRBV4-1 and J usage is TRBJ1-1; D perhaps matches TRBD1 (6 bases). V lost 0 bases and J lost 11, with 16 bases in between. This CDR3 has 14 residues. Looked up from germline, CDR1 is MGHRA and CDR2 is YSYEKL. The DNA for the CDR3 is TGCGCCAGCAGCCAAGAAGGGGCCGGCCAGGGGGCTTTCTTT. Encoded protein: CASSQEGAGQGAFF.

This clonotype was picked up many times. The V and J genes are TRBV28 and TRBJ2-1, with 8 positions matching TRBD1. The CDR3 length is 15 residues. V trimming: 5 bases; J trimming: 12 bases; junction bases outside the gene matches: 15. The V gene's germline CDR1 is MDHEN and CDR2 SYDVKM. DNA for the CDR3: TGTGCCAGCAGTCTAGGACAGGGCTCAGGGTTTGGGCAGTTCTTC. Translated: CASSLGQGSGFGQFF.

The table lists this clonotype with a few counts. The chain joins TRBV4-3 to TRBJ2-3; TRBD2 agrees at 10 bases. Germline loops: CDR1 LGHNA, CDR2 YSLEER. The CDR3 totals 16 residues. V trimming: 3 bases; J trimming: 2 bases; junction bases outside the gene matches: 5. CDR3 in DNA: TGCGCCAGCAGCCACCTCACTAGCGGGACCACAGATACGCAGTATTTT. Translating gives CASSHLTSGTTDTQYF.

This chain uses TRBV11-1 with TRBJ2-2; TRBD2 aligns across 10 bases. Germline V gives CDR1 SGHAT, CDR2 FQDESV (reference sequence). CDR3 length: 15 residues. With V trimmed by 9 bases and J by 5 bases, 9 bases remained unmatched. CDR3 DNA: TGTGCCAGTACGAATCTAGCGGGGGTAACCGGGGAGCTGTTTTTT. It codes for CASTNLAGVTGELFF. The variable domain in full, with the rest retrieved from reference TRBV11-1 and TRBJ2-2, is EAEVAQSPRYKITEKSQAVAFWCDPISGHATLYWYRQILGQGPELLVQFQDESVVDDSQLPKDRFSAERLKGVDSTLKIQPAELGDSAMYLCASTNLAGVTGELFFGEGSRLTVL.

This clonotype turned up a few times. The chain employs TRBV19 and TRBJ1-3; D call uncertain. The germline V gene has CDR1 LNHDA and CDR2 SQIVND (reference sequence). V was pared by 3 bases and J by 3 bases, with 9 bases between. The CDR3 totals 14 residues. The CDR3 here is CASSIWTDGNTIYF. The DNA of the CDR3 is TGTGCCAGTAGTATTTGGACTGATGGAAACACCATATATTTT.

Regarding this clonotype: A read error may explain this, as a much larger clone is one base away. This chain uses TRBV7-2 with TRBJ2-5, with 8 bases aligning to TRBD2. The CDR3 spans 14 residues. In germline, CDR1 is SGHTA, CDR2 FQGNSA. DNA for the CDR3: TGTGCCAGCAGCCCACGGGGGGGGGAGGTAACCCAGTGCTTC. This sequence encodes CASSPRGGEVTQCF.

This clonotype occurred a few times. The CDR3 protein is CSVAGGRGSSGNTIYF. CDR3 nucleotides: TGCAGCGTTGCAGGCGGGCGTGGGAGCTCTGGAAACACCATATATTTT. V is TRBV29-1 and J is TRBJ1-3; D gene ambiguous. V lost 4 bases to trimming and J lost 0 bases, with 16 bases between them. This CDR3 is 16 amino acids long. Germline V gene lookup returns CDR1 SQVTM and CDR2 ANQGSEA.

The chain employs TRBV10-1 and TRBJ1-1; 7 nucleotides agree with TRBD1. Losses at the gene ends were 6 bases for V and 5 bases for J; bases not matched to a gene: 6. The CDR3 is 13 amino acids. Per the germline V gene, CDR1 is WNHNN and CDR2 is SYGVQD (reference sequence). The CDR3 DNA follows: TGCGCCAGCAGCCCACAACAGGGGACTGAAGCTTTCTTT. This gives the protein CASSPQQGTEAFF.

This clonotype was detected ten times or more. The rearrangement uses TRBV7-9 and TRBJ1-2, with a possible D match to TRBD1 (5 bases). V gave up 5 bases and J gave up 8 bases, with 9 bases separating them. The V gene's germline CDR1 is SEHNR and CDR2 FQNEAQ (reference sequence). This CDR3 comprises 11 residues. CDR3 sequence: CASSLGRGYTF. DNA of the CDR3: TGTGCCAGCAGCCTGGGACGGGGCTACACCTTC.

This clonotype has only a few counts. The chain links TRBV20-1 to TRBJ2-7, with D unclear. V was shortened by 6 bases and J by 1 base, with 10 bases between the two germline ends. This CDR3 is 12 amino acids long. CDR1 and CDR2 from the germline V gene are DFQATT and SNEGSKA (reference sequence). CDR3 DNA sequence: TGCAGTGCGAGGACCAGATCCTACGAGCAGTACTTC. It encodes CSARTRSYEQYF.

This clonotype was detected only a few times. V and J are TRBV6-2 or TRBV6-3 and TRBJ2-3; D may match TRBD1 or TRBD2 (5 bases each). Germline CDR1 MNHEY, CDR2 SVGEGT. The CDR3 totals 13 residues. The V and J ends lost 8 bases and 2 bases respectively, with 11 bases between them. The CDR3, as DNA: TGTGCCAGCGGGGGTTATTCCACAGATACGCAGTATTTT. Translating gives CASGGYSTDTQYF.

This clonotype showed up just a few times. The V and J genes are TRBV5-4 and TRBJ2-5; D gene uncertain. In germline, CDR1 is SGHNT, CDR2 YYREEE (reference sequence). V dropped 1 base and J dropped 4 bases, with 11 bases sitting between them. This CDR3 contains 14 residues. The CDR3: CASSLSAVAETQYF. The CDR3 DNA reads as TGTGCCAGCAGCTTGTCCGCGGTCGCAGAGACCCAGTACTTC.

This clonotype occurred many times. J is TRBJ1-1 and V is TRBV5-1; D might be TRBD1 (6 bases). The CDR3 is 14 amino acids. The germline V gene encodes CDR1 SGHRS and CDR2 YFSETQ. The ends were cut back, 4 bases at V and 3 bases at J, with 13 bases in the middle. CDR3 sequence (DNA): TGCGCCAGCAGCACCAGGGGCTCGGACACTGAAGCTTTCTTT. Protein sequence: CASSTRGSDTEAFF.

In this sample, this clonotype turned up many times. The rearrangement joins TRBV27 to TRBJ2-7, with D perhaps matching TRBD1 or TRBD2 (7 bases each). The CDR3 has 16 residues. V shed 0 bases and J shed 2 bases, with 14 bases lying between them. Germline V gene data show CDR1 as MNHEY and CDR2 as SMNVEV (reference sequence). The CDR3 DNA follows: TGTGCCAGCAGTTTATCGACAGGGACTACACCCTACGAGCAGTACGTC. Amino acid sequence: CASSLSTGTTPYEQYV.

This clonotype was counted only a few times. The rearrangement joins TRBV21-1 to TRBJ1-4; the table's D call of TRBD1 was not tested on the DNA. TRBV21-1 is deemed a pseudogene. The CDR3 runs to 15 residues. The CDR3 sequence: CASSLGTGGYEKLFF. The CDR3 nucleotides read TGTGCCAGCAGCTTAGGGACAGGGGGCTATGAAAAACTGTTTTTT.

The CDR3 protein is CASGERVDTGELFF. The CDR3, as DNA: TGTGCCAGCGGGGAGCGGGTGGACACCGGGGAGCTGTTTTTT. V and J are TRBV2 and TRBJ2-2, with a tentative D call TRBD2 (6 bases). V dropped 8 bases and J dropped 3 bases, with 13 bases sitting between them. The CDR3 is made up of 14 amino acids. The V gene's germline CDR1 is SNHLY and CDR2 FYNNEI.

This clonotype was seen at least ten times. The CDR3 loop is CASRRQGADTEAFF. The CDR3 DNA reads as TGTGCCAGCAGAAGACAGGGGGCGGACACTGAAGCTTTCTTT. J is TRBJ1-1 and V is TRBV5-6, with 10 bases identical to TRBD1. Germline CDR1 SGHDT, CDR2 YYEEEE. The V and J ends lost 5 bases and 3 bases, in that order; junction bases with no gene match: 4. There are 14 residues in the CDR3. The full variable domain, its missing parts supplied by reference TRBV5-6 and TRBJ1-1, is DAGVTQSPTHLIKTRGQQVTLRCSPKSGHDTVSWYQQALGQGPQFIFQYYEEEERQRGNFPDRFSGHQFPNYSSELNVNALLLGDSALYLCASRRQGADTEAFFGQGTRLTVV.

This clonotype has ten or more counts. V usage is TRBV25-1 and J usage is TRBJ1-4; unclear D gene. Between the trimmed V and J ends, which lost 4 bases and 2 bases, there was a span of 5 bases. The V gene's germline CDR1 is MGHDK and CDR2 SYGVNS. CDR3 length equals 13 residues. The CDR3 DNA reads TGTGCCAGCAGTGTTGTCACTAATGAAAAACTGTTTTTT. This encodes CASSVVTNEKLFF.

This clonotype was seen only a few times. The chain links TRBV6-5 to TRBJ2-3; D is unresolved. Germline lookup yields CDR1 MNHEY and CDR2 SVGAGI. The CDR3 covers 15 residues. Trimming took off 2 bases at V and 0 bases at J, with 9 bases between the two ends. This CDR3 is CASSYLQPSTDTQYF. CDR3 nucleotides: TGTGCCAGCAGTTACCTTCAGCCTAGCACAGATACGCAGTATTTT.

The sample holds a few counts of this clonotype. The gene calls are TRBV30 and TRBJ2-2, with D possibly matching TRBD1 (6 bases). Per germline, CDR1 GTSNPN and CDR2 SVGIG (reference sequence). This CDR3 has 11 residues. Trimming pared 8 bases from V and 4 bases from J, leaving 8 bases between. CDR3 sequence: CARQVTGELFF. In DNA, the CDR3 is TGTGCCCGACAGGTCACCGGGGAGCTGTTTTTT.